A selection of T cell receptor beta chains follows, all from one sample in a study of shared clonotypes between healthy human individuals. Repertoires were generated with immunoSEQ multiplex PCR, while TCRdb's copy carries only in-frame clones and drops some. The table lists 980,000 or so clones, 60% to 85% of them singletons, with over 1.3% in the top ten. Material: memory CD4+ T cells sorted from blood. The receptors shown here come from a man younger than 30 in good health. Both conserved end residues are part of each CDR3. Each record gives: V gene, clone size, J gene, CDR3 length, D gene, CDR3 protein, CDR3 DNA. D genes are given only for firm matches. A clone size is listed for some rows: how often the clone was seen (once, few, many), or a class if it is expanded.

v_gene: TRBV12-5; abundance: -; j_gene: TRBJ2-3; len: 14; d_gene: -; CDR3aa: CASGEQGGGDTQYF; CDR3nt: TGTGCTAGTGGTGAGCAGGGTGGTGGGGATACGCAGTATTTT
v_gene: TRBV4-3; abundance: few; j_gene: TRBJ2-3; len: 15; d_gene: -; CDR3aa: CASSQRGVSTDTQYF; CDR3nt: TGCGCCAGCAGCCAGAGGGGGGTTAGCACAGATACGCAGTATTTT
v_gene: TRBV7-6; abundance: -; j_gene: TRBJ2-3; len: 16; d_gene: -; CDR3aa: CASSSPRGQSADTQYF; CDR3nt: TGTGCCAGCAGCTCACCCCGCGGGCAGTCCGCAGATACGCAGTATTTT
v_gene: TRBV11-2; abundance: -; j_gene: TRBJ2-3; len: 16; d_gene: TRBD1; CDR3aa: CASSSLGQGPADTQYF; CDR3nt: TGTGCCAGCAGCTCCCTAGGACAGGGACCCGCAGATACGCAGTATTTT
v_gene: TRBV5-4; abundance: -; j_gene: TRBJ1-2; len: 12; d_gene: -; CDR3aa: CASSSDRYGYTF; CDR3nt: TGTGCCAGCAGCTCCGACAGATATGGCTACACCTTC
v_gene: TRBV10-3; abundance: -; j_gene: TRBJ2-7; len: 15; d_gene: -; CDR3aa: CAIRPNPAGSYEQYF; CDR3nt: TGTGCCATCAGACCCAACCCGGCAGGGTCGTACGAGCAGTACTTC
v_gene: TRBV4-1; abundance: -; j_gene: TRBJ2-3; len: 13; d_gene: -; CDR3aa: CASSQDVADTQYF; CDR3nt: TGCGCCAGCAGCCAAGATGTGGCAGATACGCAGTATTTT
v_gene: TRBV29-1; abundance: -; j_gene: TRBJ2-5; len: 13; d_gene: TRBD2; CDR3aa: CSVRASGGETQYF; CDR3nt: TGCAGCGTTAGGGCTAGCGGGGGAGAGACCCAGTACTTC
v_gene: TRBV9; abundance: -; j_gene: TRBJ1-4; len: 15; d_gene: TRBD1; CDR3aa: CASSPTGTANEKLFF; CDR3nt: TGTGCCAGCAGCCCAACCGGGACAGCCAATGAAAAACTGTTTTTT
v_gene: TRBV29-1; abundance: -; j_gene: TRBJ2-5; len: 12; d_gene: -; CDR3aa: CSVDRGRETQYF; CDR3nt: TGCAGCGTTGATAGGGGTAGGGAGACCCAGTACTTC
v_gene: TRBV27; abundance: -; j_gene: TRBJ1-5; len: 13; d_gene: -; CDR3aa: CASSPRGNQPQHF; CDR3nt: TGTGCCAGCAGTCCCCGGGGCAATCAGCCCCAGCATTTT
v_gene: TRBV5-5; abundance: -; j_gene: TRBJ1-2; len: 13; d_gene: -; CDR3aa: CASSSDLNYGYTF; CDR3nt: TGTGCCAGCAGTTCGGACCTTAACTATGGCTACACCTTC
v_gene: TRBV5-4; abundance: -; j_gene: TRBJ2-5; len: 15; d_gene: -; CDR3aa: CASSLGPPKRETQYF; CDR3nt: TGTGCCAGCAGCCTGGGACCGCCGAAACGAGAGACCCAGTACTTC
v_gene: TRBV2; abundance: -; j_gene: TRBJ2-5; len: 16; d_gene: TRBD1; CDR3aa: CASSDPGQGVEETQYF; CDR3nt: TGTGCCAGCAGTGACCCGGGACAGGGGGTAGAGGAGACCCAGTACTTC
v_gene: TRBV11-2; abundance: -; j_gene: TRBJ1-3; len: 15; d_gene: -; CDR3aa: CASSLTRGVVNTIYF; CDR3nt: TGTGCCAGCAGCTTAACCCGTGGGGTGGTGAACACCATATATTTT
v_gene: TRBV10-1; abundance: -; j_gene: TRBJ1-6; len: 13; d_gene: -; CDR3aa: CASSDRVDSPLHF; CDR3nt: TGCGCCAGCAGTGACAGGGTGGATTCACCCCTCCACTTT
v_gene: TRBV25-1; abundance: -; j_gene: TRBJ1-2; len: 12; d_gene: -; CDR3aa: CASSEDPMSYTF; CDR3nt: TGTGCCAGCAGTGAAGATCCCATGAGCTACACCTTC
v_gene: TRBV2; abundance: few; j_gene: TRBJ2-7; len: 13; d_gene: -; CDR3aa: CASLEDWALEQYF; CDR3nt: TGTGCCAGCTTGGAAGACTGGGCCCTCGAGCAGTACTTC
v_gene: TRBV4-3; abundance: -; j_gene: TRBJ2-1; len: 17; d_gene: TRBD1; CDR3aa: CASSQAVGTGTYNEQFF; CDR3nt: TGCGCCAGCAGCCAAGCGGTCGGGACAGGGACCTACAATGAGCAGTTCTTC
v_gene: TRBV7-2; abundance: -; j_gene: TRBJ2-1; len: 15; d_gene: TRBD2; CDR3aa: CASSLGGGEVNEQFF; CDR3nt: TGTGCCAGCAGCTTAGGCGGGGGGGAAGTCAATGAGCAGTTCTTC
v_gene: TRBV30; abundance: -; j_gene: TRBJ2-7; len: 12; d_gene: -; CDR3aa: CAWSAQLNEQYF; CDR3nt: TGTGCCTGGAGTGCCCAATTAAACGAGCAGTACTTC
v_gene: TRBV10-1; abundance: -; j_gene: TRBJ2-7; len: 15; d_gene: TRBD1; CDR3aa: CASSTGTGSSYEQYF; CDR3nt: TGCGCCAGCAGTACGGGGACAGGTAGCTCCTACGAGCAGTACTTC
v_gene: TRBV7-9; abundance: once; j_gene: TRBJ1-1; len: 17; d_gene: TRBD1; CDR3aa: CASSPTGTGELHTEAFF; CDR3nt: TGTGCCAGCAGCCCGACCGGGACAGGGGAATTGCACACTGAAGCTTTCTTT
v_gene: TRBV28; abundance: -; j_gene: TRBJ1-1; len: 13; d_gene: -; CDR3aa: CASKLTLGTEAFF; CDR3nt: TGTGCCAGCAAGTTGACCCTGGGCACTGAAGCTTTCTTT
v_gene: TRBV9; abundance: -; j_gene: TRBJ2-5; len: 16; d_gene: TRBD2; CDR3aa: CASSVATSGIQETQYF; CDR3nt: TGTGCCAGCAGCGTAGCTACGAGCGGGATCCAAGAGACCCAGTACTTC
v_gene: TRBV14; abundance: -; j_gene: TRBJ2-5; len: 14; d_gene: TRBD1; CDR3aa: CASSHQGAVETQYF; CDR3nt: TGTGCCAGCAGCCATCAGGGGGCGGTGGAGACCCAGTACTTC
v_gene: TRBV30; abundance: -; j_gene: TRBJ2-7; len: 15; d_gene: TRBD1; CDR3aa: CAWKHRQGVLGEQYF; CDR3nt: TGTGCCTGGAAACACCGACAGGGGGTATTAGGCGAGCAGTACTTC
v_gene: TRBV7-2; abundance: -; j_gene: TRBJ2-1; len: 14; d_gene: -; CDR3aa: CASSIEGGYNEQFF; CDR3nt: TGTGCCAGCAGCATAGAGGGGGGGTACAATGAGCAGTTCTTC
v_gene: TRBV28; abundance: -; j_gene: TRBJ1-1; len: 12; d_gene: -; CDR3aa: CASSLRNTEAFF; CDR3nt: TGTGCCAGCAGTTTACGGAACACTGAAGCTTTCTTT